This is a list of T cell receptor beta chains from one sample in a study of blood T cell repertoires in COVID-19. Profiled with immunoSEQ multiplex PCR; TCRdb holds only in-frame clones, not every one. The sample consists of 25,000 to 35,000 clones, more than 85% of them appearing once. Sequences were obtained from peripheral blood. These receptors were taken from a human donor in a cohort sampled during active COVID-19. The donor label of this sample is uncertain. Each CDR3 is given with its conserved first and last residue. Each record gives: J gene, clone size, D gene, V gene, CDR3 protein, CDR3 DNA. The D gene is left open where the match is weak. The size entry is marked missing in some rows and otherwise reads once, few, many or a size class.

>TRBJ2-1|.|.|TRBV13
CASSSRRGILAYNEQFF
TGTGCCAGCAGCTCCCGTCGGGGTATCCTAGCCTACAATGAGCAGTTCTTC
>TRBJ2-3|.|.|TRBV27
CASSSYQRLSTDTQYF
TGTGCCAGCAGTTCGTACCAGCGCCTAAGCACAGATACGCAGTATTTT
>TRBJ2-3|.|.|TRBV5-4
CASAPEAGLGTDTQYF
TGTGCCAGCGCCCCCGAGGCGGGATTAGGTACAGATACGCAGTATTTT
>TRBJ2-1|.|TRBD2|TRBV5-4
CASSLTSGRNNEQFF
TGTGCCAGCAGCTTGACTAGCGGGAGGAACAATGAGCAGTTCTTC
>TRBJ2-1|.|TRBD1|TRBV5-1
CASSSGTGGVEQFF
TGCGCCAGCAGCTCGGGGACAGGGGGCGTCGAGCAGTTCTTC
>TRBJ2-1|.|TRBD2|TRBV30
CAWSRLAGGNEQFF
TGTGCCTGGAGCAGACTAGCGGGAGGGAATGAGCAGTTCTTC
>TRBJ1-1|.|TRBD1|TRBV3-1/TRBV3-2
CASSQGDSNLNTEAFF
TGTGCCAGCAGCCAAGGGGACAGCAACTTAAACACTGAAGCTTTCTTT
>TRBJ2-1|.|TRBD2|TRBV18
CASSSPLASGRLDNEQFF
TGTGCCAGCTCTTCACCACTAGCTAGCGGGAGGCTTGACAATGAGCAGTTCTTC
>TRBJ2-2|.|.|TRBV5-1
CASSLLSTFGTGELFF
TGCGCCAGCAGCTTGCTCTCTACCTTCGGCACCGGGGAGCTGTTTTTT
>TRBJ1-1|.|.|TRBV27
CASSTPRQGRNTEAFF
TGTGCCAGCAGTACCCCTCGTCAGGGGAGGAACACTGAAGCTTTCTTT
>TRBJ2-5|.|TRBD2|TRBV5-1
CASRTLPGTSQETQYF
TGCGCCAGCAGAACCCTCCCGGGGACTAGTCAAGAGACCCAGTACTTC
>TRBJ2-5|.|TRBD2|TRBV6-1
CASSEGRTSGSGVETQYF
TGTGCCAGCAGTGAAGGCCGGACTAGCGGGAGTGGGGTAGAGACCCAGTACTTC
>TRBJ2-5|.|TRBD1|TRBV28
CASSPRTGLETQYF
TGTGCCAGCAGTCCACGGACAGGGCTAGAGACCCAGTACTTC
>TRBJ1-2|.|.|TRBV5-1
CASSPEAAYGYTF
TGCGCCAGCAGCCCGGAGGCTGCCTATGGCTACACCTTC
>TRBJ2-1|.|TRBD2|TRBV4-2
CASSQTTAGGNEQFF
TGTGCCAGCAGCCAAACCACAGCGGGGGGCAATGAGCAGTTCTTC
>TRBJ2-7|once|.|TRBV7-9
CTSSLEQATEQYF
TGTACCAGCAGCTTAGAGCAGGCTACCGAGCAGTACTTC
>TRBJ2-7|.|.|TRBV11-3
CASSQDRYEQYF
TGTGCCAGCAGCCAGGACAGATACGAGCAGTACTTC
>TRBJ2-2|.|TRBD1|TRBV6-2/TRBV6-3
CASSAGQGETGELFF
TGTGCCAGCAGCGCGGGACAGGGTGAGACCGGGGAGCTGTTTTTT
>TRBJ1-1|few|.|TRBV4-1
CASSPRGHNANEDTEAFF
TGCGCCAGCAGCCCAAGGGGACACAACGCCAATGAGGACACTGAAGCTTTCTTT
>TRBJ2-7|.|TRBD2|TRBV2
CASTETSGSSYEQYF
TGTGCCAGCACTGAGACTAGCGGGAGTTCTTACGAGCAGTACTTC
>TRBJ1-4|.|.|TRBV6-1
CASSEASTGFNEKLFF
TGTGCCAGCAGTGAAGCTTCGACAGGTTTTAATGAAAAACTGTTTTTT
>TRBJ2-1|.|.|TRBV10-2
CASSLTGSSYNEQFF
TGCGCCAGCAGCCTGACTGGCAGCTCCTACAATGAGCAGTTCTTC
>TRBJ2-7|.|TRBD2|TRBV29-1
CSVLTSGSGYEQYF
TGCAGCGTTCTAACTAGCGGGAGTGGCTACGAGCAGTACTTC
>TRBJ1-1|.|.|TRBV19
CASSQGQGTEAFF
TGTGCCAGTAGTCAGGGTCAAGGAACTGAAGCTTTCTTT
>TRBJ2-1|.|.|TRBV7-2
CASSLEQEGEQFF
TGTGCCAGCAGCTTAGAGCAGGAGGGTGAGCAGTTCTTC
>TRBJ1-1|.|.|TRBV4-1
CASSQGTAVGGRTEAFF
TGCGCCAGCAGCCAAGGGACGGCCGTCGGAGGGAGAACTGAAGCTTTCTTT
>TRBJ2-1|.|.|TRBV24-1
CATSDRSASSYNEQFF
TGTGCCACCAGTGACCGTAGCGCTAGCTCCTACAATGAGCAGTTCTTC
>TRBJ1-1|.|TRBD1|TRBV18
CASSKETGETEAFF
TGTGCCAGCTCAAAGGAGACAGGGGAGACTGAAGCTTTCTTT
>TRBJ2-7|.|.|TRBV5-1
CASSLTGIYEQYF
TGCGCCAGCAGCTTGACAGGGATCTACGAGCAGTACTTC
>TRBJ2-1|.|TRBD2|TRBV5-5
CASSLEAGVGYNEQFF
TGTGCCAGCAGCTTAGAAGCGGGAGTGGGCTACAATGAGCAGTTCTTC
>TRBJ2-1|.|TRBD1|TRBV2
CASSADRGTYNEQFF
TGTGCCAGCAGCGCGGACAGGGGGACCTACAATGAGCAGTTCTTC
>TRBJ2-7|.|.|TRBV28
CASSLMGTSYEQYF
TGTGCCAGCAGTTTAATGGGGACTTCTTACGAGCAGTACTTC
>TRBJ2-2|.|TRBD2|TRBV11-3
CASSSGLAGTGELFF
TGTGCCAGCAGCTCAGGACTAGCGGGTACCGGGGAGCTGTTTTTT
>TRBJ1-4|.|.|TRBV6-5
CASKPGLSNEKLFF
TGTGCCAGCAAACCGGGACTGAGTAATGAAAAACTGTTTTTT
>TRBJ1-1|.|.|TRBV5-4
CASSPDSMNTEAFF
TGTGCCAGCAGCCCGGACAGCATGAACACTGAAGCTTTCTTT
>TRBJ1-3|few|.|TRBV7-9
CASSLQGYSGNTIYF
TGTGCCAGCAGCTTACAGGGGTACTCTGGAAACACCATATATTTT
>TRBJ1-2|.|.|TRBV18
CASSPEGDVYGYTF
TGTGCCAGCTCACCCGAGGGAGACGTCTATGGCTACACCTTC
>TRBJ1-3|.|.|TRBV5-5
CASSLYADGNTIYF
TGTGCCAGCAGCTTGTACGCGGATGGAAACACCATATATTTT
>TRBJ2-7|.|.|TRBV19
CASSIGGTASYEQYF
TGTGCCAGTAGTATTGGGGGGACAGCTTCCTACGAGCAGTACTTC
>TRBJ2-1|.|TRBD2|TRBV5-4
CASSLGLAGGSYNEQFF
TGTGCCAGCAGCCTGGGACTAGCGGGAGGCTCCTACAATGAGCAGTTCTTC
>TRBJ1-5|.|TRBD1|TRBV5-4
CASSNGQGGSNQPQHF
TGTGCCAGCAGCAATGGACAGGGGGGAAGCAATCAGCCCCAGCATTTT
>TRBJ2-5|.|.|TRBV10-2
CASSRLGGVQETQYF
TGCGCCAGCAGTCGGCTGGGGGGAGTCCAAGAGACCCAGTACTTC
>TRBJ2-2|.|.|TRBV24-1
CATSDPTENTGELFF
TGTGCCACCAGTGATCCGACAGAGAACACCGGGGAGCTGTTTTTT
>TRBJ2-7|.|.|TRBV28
CASRRGTPWEQYF
TGTGCCAGCAGGCGCGGGACTCCGTGGGAGCAGTACTTC